What follows is one TCR beta chain and its context. TCRdb itself ran the RT-PCR reads through MiXCR, one entry per CDR3 protein. Altogether 500,000 to 550,000 distinct CDR3 sequences are present, about 7.6% being singletons, with the ten largest covering under 15%. V lost 4 bases to trimming and J lost 4 bases, with 8 bases between them. There are 13 residues in the CDR3. Germline CDR1 is SGHRS and CDR2 is YFSETQ. The record originates from a study of response to subunit inactivated influenza vaccine. The rearrangement uses TRBV5-1 and TRBJ2-2; no reliable D call. Here the sequenced sample was PBMCs from blood, taken roughly 24 months after vaccination. This sequence originates from a man in his fifties or sixties who received an inactivated influenza vaccine. CDR3 bases: TGCGCCAGCAGCCACGGTAGCACCGGGGAGCTGTTTTTT. This encodes CASSHGSTGELFF.